This TCR beta chain was captured in a study of circulating and synovial CD4+ cells in juvenile arthritis (dated by TCRdb to the mid-2010s). With regard to the full study: TCRbeta CDR3 repertoires of circulating HLA-DR+ CD4 T cells, bulk blood CD4 T cells and synovial CD4 T cells were compared within each patient. The goal of the repertoire sequencing was to confirm that synovial clonotypes were enriched in a circulating synovial-like CD4 T cell subset. Overall study results and their limits: Because overlap with synovium rose as sequencing depth increased, the measured fractions of shared clonotypes likely underestimated the overlap of the full repertoire. Circulating pathogenic-like lymphocytes clustered together with synovial T cells and shared a substantially larger fraction of CDR3 sequences with synovium than bulk blood did. Traditional Vbeta family usage analysis did not detect the difference between circulating pathogenic-like lymphocytes and bulk blood T cells. CPL and bulk blood CD4 samples differed in T cell genome counts by at least an order of magnitude, so sample-size effects were addressed. Synovial and circulating pathogenic-like lymphocyte repertoires were less diverse than bulk blood CD4 repertoires, and some CPL samples were as oligoclonal as synovium.

About this clone itself: Its antigen remains unidentified. Base qualities are not at hand, and no much larger clone is one base apart.

Receptor libraries were prepared by the immunoSEQ multiplex PCR assay. An external provider performed TCRbeta CDR3 sequencing as a commercial service. The study's own analysis went as follows. The analyses used productive nucleotide sequences together with amino acid sequences obtained by in silico translation. Diversity was quantified by Renyi entropy over a range of alpha values, with sample size equalised by taking the median of 200 repeated subsamples. Pairwise repertoire distance was calculated as one minus the Chao-modified Jaccard index, correcting for under-sampling, and used for clustering. Frequency-weighted overlap with synovial clonotypes was computed at 200 sample sizes with 200 draws without replacement at each size, and the value at the size of the smaller sample was reported. As stored in TCRdb, this immuneACCESS dataset retains in-frame rearrangements with V and J assigned. A fraction of the clones does not appear; measured against another copy, unresolved V genes explain less than half of the discrepancy, and the remainder lacks a known reason. That table gives V, J and clone size, and the DNA gave D and trimming. This sample holds approximately 3,600 clones; 84% were observed only once. The top ten hold about 3.1% of the sample.

The sequenced samples came from patients who had active juvenile idiopathic arthritis. Sorting was carried out immediately after cells were thawed, and dead cells were excluded with Live/Dead Fixable Near-IR Stain. The germline V gene supplies CDR1 MGHRA and CDR2 YSYEKL. The CDR3, from cysteine to phenylalanine, totals 17 residues. The CDR3 DNA has 51 bases and is translated from base 1. V lost 5 bases and J lost 3 bases, and the count of bases not matched to a germline gene is 10. The receptor was derived from a human donor with juvenile idiopathic arthritis. The chain joins TRBV4-1 to TRBJ2-2; 9 bases in between match TRBD2. The specimen was CD4+ T cells from synovial fluid. Here is the DNA: TGCGCCAGCAGCTCCCTAGCGGGAAAGTCTGACACCGGGGAGCTGTTTTTT. Its protein reads: CASSSLAGKSDTGELFF.